The 19 T cell receptor beta chains below were found in one sample sequenced in a study of regulatory T cells in long-lasting Graves disease. CDR3 regions were amplified by Arm-PCR using iRepertoire HTBI primers to build TCR beta libraries. One entry per CDR3 protein, called by TCRdb with MiXCR from the multiplex PCR reads. The profile covers 350,000 to 500,000 distinct CDR3 sequences, with approximately 14% appearing a single time and about a sixth taken by the ten largest. Specified time point: newly diagnosed GD, antithyroid drugs for less than 3 months. From RNA extracted from PBMCs, the TCR library was made. The sample was also reused in another study, on T cells in Graves' hyperthyroidism and ophthalmopathy.

Sequencing used peripheral blood mononuclear cells (PBMCs), obtained at new diagnosis, from a patient treated with antithyroid drugs. The receptors derive from a woman aged 50 to 65 with Graves disease.

The sample holds many counts of this clonotype. The genes are TRBV6-1 and TRBJ1-5; D is perhaps TRBD1 (5 bases). V lost 5 bases, J lost 7 bases, and 21 bases lay in between. The CDR3 totals 16 residues. Germline V lookup: CDR1 MNHNS, CDR2 SASEGT. This chain's CDR3 is CASSPDRDPTRQPQHF. DNA of the CDR3: TGTGCCAGCAGTCCGGACCGGGACCCAACGCGACAGCCCCAGCATTTT.

This clonotype was picked up many times. The chain has TRBV2 and TRBJ1-4; the match to TRBD1 covers 7 bases. The V and J ends lost 7 bases and 7 bases, in that order; junction bases with no gene match: 12. The germline gives CDR1 SNHLY, CDR2 FYNNEI. This CDR3 contains 15 residues. The CDR3 coding sequence is TGTGCCAGCAAATTCCAGGGGGAGGATTCTGAAAAACTGTTTTTT. This gives the protein CASKFQGEDSEKLFF.

This clonotype was picked up many times. V and J are TRBV6-2 or TRBV6-3 and TRBJ2-1, with D perhaps matching TRBD2 (7 bases). Germline CDR1 and CDR2: MNHEY and SVGEGT. V dropped 5 bases and J dropped 9 bases, with 20 bases sitting between them. The CDR3 contains 15 residues. This chain's CDR3 is CASSPPRGGGSEQFF. CDR3 bases: TGTGCCAGCAGTCCCCCCAGGGGCGGGGGTAGTGAGCAGTTCTTC.

Comments on this clonotype: A much bigger clone sits one base away, suggesting this may be a read error. V gene TRBV6-5 combines with J gene TRBJ2-7, with 11 positions matching TRBD2. This CDR3 is built from 16 residues. The germline V gene encodes CDR1 MNHEY and CDR2 SVGAGI. CDR3 bases: TGTACCAGCAGTTCTTGGAGTAGCGGGAGGGCCGTCGAGCAGTACTTC. It is translated as CTSSSWSSGRAVEQYF.

The chain recombines TRBV5-1 with TRBJ1-3; D gene uncertain. Germline CDR1 and CDR2: SGHRS and YFSETQ. Trimming removed 0 bases at V and 0 bases at J, with 7 bases between. The CDR3 spans 15 residues. As DNA, the CDR3 is TGCGCCAGCAGCTTGGCCGGAGACTCTGGAAACACCATATATTTT. This gives the protein CASSLAGDSGNTIYF.

As for this clonotype: It may be a read error: a sequence one base away is much more abundant. The V gene is TRBV5-1, the J gene TRBJ2-7, with D perhaps matching TRBD2 (5 bases). Germline CDR1 is SGHRS and CDR2 is YFSETQ. CDR3 length: 14 amino acids. In nucleotides, the CDR3 is TGCGCCAGCAGCTTGGTCGACTATTCCTGCGAGCAGTACTTC. It is translated as CASSLVDYSCEQYF.

There are a few counts of this clonotype. This chain uses TRBV2 with TRBJ2-5; the match to TRBD1 covers 8 bases. The length of the CDR3 is 15 residues. V trimming: 5 bases; J trimming: 2 bases; junction bases outside the gene matches: 7. Germline V gene sequence: CDR1 SNHLY, CDR2 FYNNEI. In DNA, the CDR3 is TGTGCCAGCAGTAACCAGGGGGCCGCTCAAGAGACCCAGTACTTC. Translated: CASSNQGAAQETQYF.

V and J are TRBV6-1 and TRBJ2-7, with TRBD1 identical over 8 bases. The germline V gene encodes CDR1 MNHNS and CDR2 SASEGT. V lost 4 bases and J lost 2; bases outside the gene matches: 10. The CDR3 covers 16 residues. The CDR3 coding sequence is TGTGCCAGCAGTGCCTCCGGGACAGGAGTCCCCTACGAGCAGTACTTC. Translating it yields CASSASGTGVPYEQYF.

This clonotype was recorded at least ten times. The V gene is TRBV7-3, the J gene TRBJ1-1, with 9 bases identical to TRBD1. Trimming removed 6 bases from V and 10 bases from J; junction bases left unmatched: 9. Germline CDR1 SGHTA, CDR2 FQGTGA. The CDR3 runs 13 residues. Here the CDR3 DNA reads TGTGCCAGCAGTAGACAGGGGGTAGGACCAGCTTTCTTT. Protein sequence: CASSRQGVGPAFF.

This clonotype was recorded at least ten times. This chain links TRBV5-4 with TRBJ2-3; no clear D. Per the germline V gene, CDR1 is SGHNT and CDR2 is YYREEE (reference sequence). This CDR3 has 15 amino acids. The germline V and J ends were trimmed by 0 bases and 2 bases, with 10 bases remaining between them. CDR3 DNA sequence: TGTGCCAGCAGCTTGGACAGTATGGCCACAGATACGCAGTATTTT. It translates to CASSLDSMATDTQYF.

Here the CDR3 reads CASSYRLAGEVEQFF. The CDR3 bases are TGTGCCAGCAGCTACCGACTAGCGGGAGAGGTTGAGCAGTTCTTC. The rearrangement joins TRBV7-2 to TRBJ2-1; 12 bases line up with TRBD2. The CDR3 is 15 amino acids. Per the germline V gene, CDR1 is SGHTA and CDR2 is FQGNSA. With V trimmed by 4 bases and J by 9 bases, 7 bases remained unmatched.

This clonotype was detected many times. The CDR3 nucleotides are TGTGCCAGCATTTCCGCAGGGACGAACACCGGGGAGCTGTTTTTT. Translating gives CASISAGTNTGELFF. The V gene is TRBV28, the J gene TRBJ2-2; maybe TRBD1 (5 bases). V lost 7 bases, J lost 0 bases, and 12 bases lay in between. The CDR3 runs to 15 residues. Germline V gives CDR1 MDHEN, CDR2 SYDVKM.

This clonotype has only a few counts. This chain uses TRBV12-3 or TRBV12-4 with TRBJ2-1, with D possibly being TRBD1 or TRBD2 (5 bases each). The CDR3 runs to 15 residues. Trimming pared 5 bases from V and 4 bases from J, leaving 15 bases between. CDR3 residues: CASSPGLRGYNEQFF. The CDR3 DNA follows: TGTGCCAGCAGTCCGGGGCTGAGGGGATACAATGAGCAGTTCTTC.

The V call is TRBV6-1, the J call TRBJ2-3; D is uncertain. The CDR3 spans 14 residues. The germline V and J ends were trimmed by 3 bases and 1 base, with 8 bases remaining between them. In germline, CDR1 is MNHNS, CDR2 SASEGT. CDR3 residues: CASSDVGGTDTQYF. CDR3 sequence (DNA): TGTGCCAGCAGTGACGTTGGGGGCACAGATACGCAGTATTTT.

This chain uses TRBV7-3 with TRBJ2-1; no reliable D call. The DNA end is a closer match to TRBJ2-4, so the J assignment may be wrong. Per germline, CDR1 SGHTA and CDR2 FQGTGA. The CDR3 extends over 15 amino acids. As DNA, the CDR3 is TGTGCCAGCAGCTTATCTTCTTTAACCAAAAACATTCAGTACTTC. Its translation: CASSLSSLTKNIQYF.

This clonotype was detected ten times or more. The V and J genes are TRBV29-1 and TRBJ1-1, with a tentative D call TRBD1 (5 bases). The CDR3 is made up of 13 amino acids. Germline V gene data show CDR1 as SQVTM and CDR2 as ANQGSEA. The V and J ends lost 7 bases and 7 bases respectively, with 19 bases between them. CDR3 in amino acids: CSATPSGDSEAFF. Here the CDR3 DNA reads TGCAGCGCCACGCCCTCCGGCGACAGTGAAGCTTTCTTT.

This clonotype was seen many times. The chain carries TRBV2 and TRBJ1-1, with 7 bases lining up with TRBD1. The CDR3 is 13 amino acids. Germline-derived CDR1 and CDR2 are SNHLY and FYNNEI. V was pared by 9 bases and J by 4 bases, with 8 bases of the junction left unmatched. The CDR3 DNA follows: TGTGCCAGAACTACAGGGGCGGGCACTGAAGCTTTCTTT. It encodes CARTTGAGTEAFF.

This clonotype was counted ten times or more. This rearrangement joins TRBV12-3 or TRBV12-4 to TRBJ2-1; no clear D. This CDR3 region has 15 residues. Between the trimmed V and J ends, which lost 7 bases and 2 bases, there was a span of 15 bases. The CDR3, as DNA: TGTGCCAGCACCTATCTTGGTCCCCCCTACAATGAGCAGTTCTTC. Protein product: CASTYLGPPYNEQFF.

In this sample, this clonotype turned up many times. V usage is TRBV11-2 and J usage is TRBJ2-1; the match to TRBD2 covers 12 bases. The CDR3 has 20 amino acids. Germline trimming cut 0 bases from V and 0 bases from J; bases unmatched to any gene: 9. CDR1 is SGHAT and CDR2 is FQNNGV in the germline V gene. The CDR3 sequence is CASSLDWWTSGIDSYNEQFF. DNA of the CDR3: TGTGCCAGCAGCTTAGATTGGTGGACTAGCGGGATCGACTCCTACAATGAGCAGTTCTTC.